The rows below give T cell receptor beta chains drawn from one sample of a study of T cells in Graves' hyperthyroidism and ophthalmopathy. TCRdb reanalysed the multiplex PCR reads using MiXCR and keeps one entry per CDR3 protein. Among roughly 380,000 distinct CDR3 sequences, around an eighth were seen once, and the ten largest hold under 25%. Source material: blood. The receptors shown here come from a man younger than 45 with Graves' hyperthyroidism that later progressed to Graves' ophthalmopathy. The CDR3 runs from the conserved cysteine through the conserved F or W. The order of the fields is V gene, D gene, J gene, clone size, CDR3 protein, CDR3 DNA. A D gene is named only where the DNA matches it firmly. Rows give clone size only sometimes, using once, few, many, or a class for an expanded clone.

V: TRBV10-3; D: .; J: TRBJ1-3; size: .; CDR3: CAIREGHGSGNTIYF; DNA: TGTGCCATCAGGGAGGGACACGGCTCTGGAAACACCATATATTTT
V: TRBV5-1; D: .; J: TRBJ2-5; size: few; CDR3: CASSSDPGNRETQYF; DNA: TGCGCCAGCAGCTCGGACCCCGGGAACCGGGAGACCCAGTACTTC
V: TRBV27; D: .; J: TRBJ2-7; size: few; CDR3: CASSLRRGSYYEQYF; DNA: TGTGCCAGCAGTTTAAGGCGGGGCTCCTACTACGAGCAGTACTTC
V: TRBV5-6; D: .; J: TRBJ2-5; size: many; CDR3: CASSQTRVAEETQYF; DNA: TGTGCCAGCAGTCAAACTCGCGTCGCGGAAGAGACCCAGTACTTC
V: TRBV7-8; D: .; J: TRBJ2-7; size: .; CDR3: CASSLDAGVPSYEQYF; DNA: TGTGCCAGCAGCTTAGATGCAGGGGTGCCCTCCTACGAGCAGTACTTC
V: TRBV5-1; D: TRBD1; J: TRBJ1-1; size: few; CDR3: CASSAIQGGTEAFF; DNA: TGCGCCAGCAGCGCCATACAGGGGGGAACTGAAGCTTTCTTT
V: TRBV12-3/TRBV12-4; D: .; J: TRBJ1-1; size: many; CDR3: CASSLFRATEAFF; DNA: TGTGCCAGCAGTTTGTTCAGGGCCACTGAAGCTTTCTTT
V: TRBV20-1; D: .; J: TRBJ2-7; size: .; CDR3: CSAAGTDEQYF; DNA: TGCAGTGCCGCGGGGACAGACGAGCAGTACTTC
V: TRBV4-1; D: .; J: TRBJ1-5; size: few; CDR3: CASSQDRGVNQPQHF; DNA: TGCGCCAGCAGCCAAGATCGAGGGGTCAATCAGCCCCAGCATTTT
V: TRBV11-1; D: .; J: TRBJ2-5; size: few; CDR3: CASTDGGRRETQYF; DNA: TGTGCCAGCACAGACGGGGGTCGGCGAGAGACCCAGTACTTC
V: TRBV11-3; D: .; J: TRBJ2-7; size: .; CDR3: CASSFSGRTYEQYF; DNA: TGTGCCAGCAGCTTCTCAGGGCGAACCTACGAGCAGTACTTC
V: TRBV19; D: TRBD2; J: TRBJ2-5; size: .; CDR3: CASSPWGRPSGGHRETQYF; DNA: TGTGCCAGTAGTCCCTGGGGGCGGCCTAGCGGGGGTCATAGGGAGACCCAGTACTTC
V: TRBV7-8; D: .; J: TRBJ2-5; size: many; CDR3: CASSPDGYMETQYF; DNA: TGTGCCAGCAGCCCAGACGGTTATATGGAGACCCAGTACTTC
V: TRBV7-2; D: .; J: TRBJ2-3; size: .; CDR3: CASSLIPQADTQYF; DNA: TGTGCCAGCAGCTTAATCCCCCAAGCGGATACGCAGTATTTT
V: TRBV12-3/TRBV12-4; D: .; J: TRBJ2-5; size: many; CDR3: CASSMDSYGQETQYF; DNA: TGTGCCAGCAGCATGGACAGCTATGGCCAAGAGACCCAGTACTTC
V: TRBV4-1; D: TRBD2; J: TRBJ2-1; size: .; CDR3: CASSQTGTKNEQFF; DNA: TGCGCCAGCAGCCAGACCGGGACTAAGAATGAGCAGTTCTTC
V: TRBV9; D: TRBD1; J: TRBJ1-1; size: few; CDR3: CASSVGTGLNTEAFF; DNA: TGTGCCAGCAGCGTGGGGACAGGTCTGAACACTGAAGCTTTCTTT
V: TRBV20-1; D: .; J: TRBJ2-4; size: many; CDR3: CSAEGVWNIQYF; DNA: TGCAGTGCTGAGGGAGTTTGGAACATTCAGTACTTC
V: TRBV7-2; D: .; J: TRBJ1-3; size: few; CDR3: CASSLLGGTGNTIYF; DNA: TGTGCCAGCAGCTTATTGGGGGGAACCGGAAACACCATATATTTT
V: TRBV12-3/TRBV12-4; D: .; J: TRBJ2-1; size: many; CDR3: CASSLADRYYNEQFF; DNA: TGTGCCAGCAGTCTCGCGGACAGATACTACAATGAGCAGTTCTTC
V: TRBV2; D: .; J: TRBJ2-2; size: many; CDR3: CASSERGGNTGELFF; DNA: TGTGCCAGCAGTGAAAGGGGAGGGAACACCGGGGAGCTGTTTTTT
V: TRBV7-9; D: .; J: TRBJ2-7; size: many; CDR3: CASSSDISYEQYF; DNA: TGTGCCAGCAGCTCCGACATCTCCTACGAGCAGTACTTC
V: TRBV7-9; D: TRBD1; J: TRBJ2-7; size: few; CDR3: CASSSIGQGAWEQYF; DNA: TGTGCCAGCAGCTCAATCGGACAGGGGGCGTGGGAGCAGTACTTC
V: TRBV12-3/TRBV12-4; D: .; J: TRBJ1-2; size: .; CDR3: CASRPHPGTDYGYTF; DNA: TGTGCCAGCAGACCACATCCCGGGACCGACTATGGCTACACCTTC
V: TRBV28; D: .; J: TRBJ1-2; size: many; CDR3: CASGSWGAGYGYTF; DNA: TGTGCCAGCGGGTCGTGGGGCGCCGGGTATGGCTACACCTTC
V: TRBV10-1; D: .; J: TRBJ1-2; size: .; CDR3: CASSEIAGTPNSCGYTF; DNA: TGCGCCAGCAGTGAGATTGCGGGGACTCCCAACTCATGTGGCTACACCTTC
V: TRBV9; D: TRBD2; J: TRBJ2-3; size: .; CDR3: CASSVVGTSIHTQYF; DNA: TGTGCCAGCAGCGTAGTGGGGACTAGCATTCATACGCAGTATTTT
V: TRBV6-1; D: .; J: TRBJ2-7; size: few; CDR3: CASSEPGSSYEQYF; DNA: TGTGCCAGCAGTGAACCGGGGAGCTCCTACGAGCAGTACTTC
V: TRBV5-5; D: .; J: TRBJ2-5; size: many; CDR3: CASSLRGAGETQYF; DNA: TGTGCCAGCAGCTTAAGGGGCGCTGGAGAGACCCAGTACTTC
V: TRBV6-6; D: TRBD1; J: TRBJ1-2; size: many; CDR3: CASSYSAGQGRGYTF; DNA: TGTGCCAGCAGTTACTCCGCCGGACAGGGCCGGGGCTACACCTTC
V: TRBV7-2; D: .; J: TRBJ2-7; size: .; CDR3: CASSLSGRDEQYF; DNA: TGTGCCAGCAGCTTATCCGGGCGGGACGAGCAGTACTTC
V: TRBV7-9; D: .; J: TRBJ1-2; size: few; CDR3: CASSLGGFGGYTF; DNA: TGTGCCAGCAGCCTTGGGGGATTCGGTGGCTACACCTTC
V: TRBV3-1; D: .; J: TRBJ2-7; size: many; CDR3: CASGTYEQYF; DNA: TGTGCCAGCGGAACCTACGAGCAGTACTTC
V: TRBV7-9; D: TRBD1; J: TRBJ2-7; size: many; CDR3: CASRGTGFEQYF; DNA: TGTGCCAGCAGGGGGACAGGGTTCGAGCAGTACTTC
V: TRBV28; D: .; J: TRBJ1-5; size: many; CDR3: CASVTDSNQPQHF; DNA: TGTGCCAGCGTAACAGATAGCAATCAGCCCCAGCATTTT